Following are 16 T cell receptor beta chains from one sample sequenced in a study of blood T cells in healthy people across ages. The second PCR ran 7 to 11 cycles with a sample-barcoded 5' primer and J-beta primers. TCRdb reprocessed the 5' RACE reads with MiXCR, giving one entry per CDR3 protein. This table has about 1.7 million distinct CDR3 sequences, approximately 30% appearing once. The specimen was blood. These receptors were taken from a woman aged 25 to 39 in good health.

This clonotype was observed a few times. V gene TRBV25-1 combines with J gene TRBJ2-7, with D tentatively TRBD1 or TRBD2 (5 bases each). The CDR3 length is 12 residues. V lost 1 base and J lost 7, with 8 bases in between. From germline, CDR1 is MGHDK and CDR2 SYGVNS. Here the CDR3 reads CASSEWGKEQYF. CDR3 DNA sequence: TGTGCCAGCAGTGAATGGGGGAAGGAGCAGTACTTC.

In its sample, this clonotype was seen a few times. The V gene is TRBV5-1, the J gene TRBJ2-6; D call uncertain. The CDR3 runs 16 residues. V gave up 5 bases and J gave up 4 bases, with 16 bases separating them. The germline V gene encodes CDR1 SGHRS and CDR2 YFSETQ. In nucleotides, the CDR3 is TGCGCCAGCAGTGACACCTATGGTCCCGGGGCCAACGTCCTGACTTTC. It specifies CASSDTYGPGANVLTF. Drawing the rest from reference TRBV5-1 and TRBJ2-6, the complete variable domain is KAGVTQTPRYLIKTRGQQVTLSCSPISGHRSVSWYQQTPGQGLQFLFEYFSETQRNKGNFPGRFSGRQFSNSRSEMNVSTLELGDSALYLCASSDTYGPGANVLTFGAGSRLTVL.

This clonotype was detected only a few times. The chain employs TRBV20-1 and TRBJ2-5; TRBD1 matches at 10 bases. The J call may be incorrect, as the DNA end agrees better with TRBJ2-7. The CDR3 runs 14 residues. From germline, CDR1 is DFQATT and CDR2 SNEGSKA (reference sequence). DNA of the CDR3: TGCAGTGCTAGAGCGGACAGGGGGTTGTACGAGCAGTACTTC. It translates to CSARADRGLYEQYF.

This chain links TRBV29-1 with TRBJ2-1, with 14 bases that match TRBD2. Germline CDR1 is SQVTM and CDR2 is ANQGSEA. This CDR3 contains 16 residues. Losses at the gene ends were 6 bases for V and 9 bases for J; bases not matched to a gene: 13. In DNA form, the CDR3 reads TGCAGCGTCACGCCGGTGGGGACTAGCGGGAGACGTGAGCAGTTCTTC. It is translated as CSVTPVGTSGRREQFF.

The chain links TRBV4-3 to TRBJ2-3, with D maybe TRBD2 (5 bases). The CDR3 covers 17 residues. CDR1 is LGHNA, CDR2 YSLEER, per germline. V was trimmed by 0 bases and J by 3 bases, leaving 16 bases between them. The CDR3 DNA sequence: TGCGCCAGCAGCCAAGATCCTGGCGGGCTTCGGACAGATACGCAGTATTTT. This codes for CASSQDPGGLRTDTQYF.

This clonotype was found many times. The chain recombines TRBV29-1 with TRBJ2-7; D perhaps matches TRBD1 (7 bases). V was pared by 0 bases and J by 2 bases, with 14 bases between. This CDR3 comprises 15 residues. Germline V gene data show CDR1 as SQVTM and CDR2 as ANQGSEA. CDR3 nucleotides: TGCAGCGTTGAAGACGCCGCGGGACAGACCTACGAGCAGTACTTC. Translation: CSVEDAAGQTYEQYF.

The table lists this clonotype with a few counts. As DNA, the CDR3 is TGTGCCAGCAGTGAGGGGCACCTTTCCTACGAGCAGTACTTC. Translation: CASSEGHLSYEQYF. This chain joins TRBV2 and TRBJ2-7, with D possibly TRBD1 on 5 matching bases. The V end was cut by 3 bases, the J end by 1 base, with 10 bases between. Per germline, CDR1 SNHLY and CDR2 FYNNEI. The CDR3 totals 14 residues.

This clonotype was observed at least ten times. The chain carries TRBV5-1 and TRBJ2-7, with D possibly being TRBD1 (5 bases). Germline CDR1 is SGHRS and CDR2 is YFSETQ. With 4 bases removed from V and 5 bases from J, the gap between germline ends came to 10 bases. This CDR3 is built from 12 residues. CDR3 sequence reads: CASSQGMNEQYF. The DNA of the CDR3 is TGCGCCAGCAGCCAGGGAATGAACGAGCAGTACTTC.

This clonotype was detected only a few times. The chain carries TRBV6-2 or TRBV6-3 and TRBJ1-5, with a possible D match to TRBD1 (5 bases). V dropped 0 bases and J dropped 4 bases, with 22 bases sitting between them. There are 19 residues in the CDR3. Germline V CDR1 and CDR2: MNHEY, SVGEGT. DNA for the CDR3: TGTGCCAGCAGTTACTCCAGTCCGGTCTCGGGGCGGAGAAATCAGCCCCAGCATTTT. Protein sequence: CASSYSSPVSGRRNQPQHF.

This chain uses TRBV6-1 with TRBJ1-4; D is unresolved. V lost 5 bases and J 7 bases, leaving 14 bases between the germline ends. The CDR3 sequence is 14 residues long. Germline CDR1 and CDR2: MNHNS and SASEGT. The CDR3 sequence is CASSKDWLTEKLFF. The CDR3 DNA reads as TGTGCCAGCAGTAAAGATTGGCTTACTGAAAAACTGTTTTTT.

A remark on this clonotype: A much larger clone is a single base away; this may be a read error. The chain links TRBV11-2 to TRBJ2-6, with a weak D call TRBD1 (5 bases). The CDR3 extends over 14 amino acids. CDR1 and CDR2 (germline): SGHAT, FQNNGV. Written as DNA, the CDR3 is TGTGCCAGCAGGGGGCTCTCTGGGGCCAACGTCCCGACTTTC. Amino acid sequence: CASRGLSGANVPTF.

J is TRBJ2-3 and V is TRBV29-1; 7 bases line up with TRBD1. Germline CDR1 is SQVTM and CDR2 is ANQGSEA. This CDR3 comprises 12 residues. CDR3 bases: TGCAGTCAATCAGGGGGAACAGATACGCAGTATTTT. Its protein product is CSQSGGTDTQYF.

As to this clonotype: Being one base from a much bigger clone, this may be a read error. The rearrangement uses TRBV20-1 and TRBJ2-7; 7 bases are a match to TRBD1. V shed 6 bases and J 1 base; nucleotides not matched to a gene: 12. The germline V gene has CDR1 DFQATT and CDR2 SNEGSKA (reference sequence). This CDR3 has 15 amino acids. The CDR3 spells CSAPPLTGTSYEQYF. The CDR3 nucleotides read TGCAGTGCCCCCCCACTGACAGGGACATCCTACGAGCAGTACTTC.

This clonotype was seen a single time. This CDR3 is CASSEQGAAKNIQYF. CDR3 sequence (DNA): TGCGCCAGCAGTGAACAGGGGGCGGCCAAAAACATTCAGTACTTC. The V gene is TRBV10-2, the J gene TRBJ2-4; 9 positions agree with TRBD1. This CDR3 contains 15 residues. Germline CDR1 is WSHSY and CDR2 is SAAADI. V was clipped by 3 bases and J by 1 base; unmatched bases: 1.

As for this clonotype: One junction end disagrees with the germline gene, perhaps due to a read error. The chain has TRBV5-1 and TRBJ2-5, with D perhaps assigned TRBD1 or TRBD2 (7 bases each). Germline lookup yields CDR1 SGHRS and CDR2 YFSETQ. CDR3 length: 14 residues. The chain's CDR3 is CTSSFRGGQETQYF. CDR3 bases: TGCACCAGCAGCTTCAGGGGGGGACAAGAGACCCAGTACTTC.

This clonotype was counted many times. The chain has TRBV20-1 and TRBJ1-6; 7 nucleotides agree with TRBD1. The J segment lost 13 bases and the V segment lost 0 bases, leaving 6 bases of the junction unmatched. The CDR3 runs to 13 residues. Germline V gives CDR1 DFQATT, CDR2 SNEGSKA (reference sequence). The CDR3 DNA sequence: TGCAGTGCTAGAGATAAGGAGACAGGGCCCCTCCACTTT. Residues: CSARDKETGPLHF.